This passage covers 10 T cell receptor beta chains from one sample sequenced in a study of Ad26.COV2.S vaccination and SARS-CoV-2 variants. Treatment noted: roughly 20 received Ad26.COV2.S at low or high dose, single or two shots; 5 received placebo; per-sample allocation not given. Day 63 following the first vaccine or placebo injection was when the samples were taken. TCRdb's table, derived via immunoSEQ multiplex PCR, lists solely in-frame clones and lacks some. The table has a few hundred thousand clones, 70% to 90% seen once. The sequenced sample was peripheral blood, obtained in a trial of Ad26.COV2.S vaccine versus placebo. These receptors came from a person aged 18-60 years who received the Ad26.COV2.S COVID-19 vaccine or a placebo.

The rearrangement links TRBV29-1 to TRBJ1-4; no firm D call. V shed 2 bases and J shed 4 bases, with 11 bases lying between them. This CDR3 is built from 14 residues. Germline CDR1 is SQVTM and CDR2 is ANQGSEA. The CDR3 nucleotides read TGCAGCGTTGAACTGGGAAACATTAATGAAAAACTGTTTTTT. It codes for CSVELGNINEKLFF.

This clone was found a few times. This chain joins TRBV7-8 and TRBJ1-3; D is undetermined. Trimming cost V 2 bases and J 0 bases, with 11 bases left between them. Germline lookup yields CDR1 SGHVS and CDR2 FQNEAQ. The CDR3 runs to 16 residues. CDR3 sequence: CASSLSQAGSGNTIYF. CDR3 in DNA: TGTGCCAGCAGCTTATCGCAGGCAGGCTCTGGAAACACCATATATTTT.

The chain carries TRBV29-1 and TRBJ2-3; perhaps TRBD1 as D (6 bases). V lost 6 bases and J 2 bases, leaving 21 bases between the germline ends. CDR1 is SQVTM, CDR2 ANQGSEA, per germline. CDR3 length equals 16 residues. CDR3: CSVGGTTGTPTDTQYF. The CDR3 nucleotides read TGCAGCGTGGGTGGTACTACAGGGACACCCACAGATACGCAGTATTTT.

CDR3 sequence reads: CASSIGQGRSSYNEQFF. DNA of the CDR3: TGTGCCAGTAGTATAGGGCAGGGGCGCAGCTCCTACAATGAGCAGTTCTTC. The chain links TRBV19 to TRBJ2-1, with D perhaps TRBD1 (6 bases). The V gene lost 1 base and the J gene lost 0 bases, with 13 bases spanning the gap. CDR1 and CDR2 (germline): LNHDA, SQIVND (reference sequence). The CDR3 is 17 residues long.

This sequence joins TRBV7-2 and TRBJ2-3; 11 nucleotides agree with TRBD2. Germline CDR1 is SGHTA and CDR2 is FQGNSA. The junction had 6 bases not matched to a gene; V was cut back by 1 base and J by 6 bases. The CDR3 spans 16 residues. The CDR3 nucleotides read TGTGCCAGCAGCTTAGGACTAGCGGGGCCCAGGGATACGCAGTATTTT. Its translation is CASSLGLAGPRDTQYF. Drawing the rest from reference TRBV7-2 and TRBJ2-3, the complete variable domain is GAGVSQSPSNKVTEKGKDVELRCDPISGHTALYWYRQSLGQGLEFLIYFQGNSAPDKSGLPSDRFSAERTGGSVSTLTIQRTQQEDSAVYLCASSLGLAGPRDTQYFGPGTRLTVL.

This chain uses TRBV5-1 with TRBJ2-2; D perhaps matches TRBD2 (5 bases). The CDR3 has 14 amino acids. CDR1 is SGHRS, CDR2 YFSETQ, per germline. Trimming left V 4 bases short and J 5 bases short, with 12 bases between. This CDR3 reads CASSPRTGTGELFF. The CDR3 region has the DNA TGCGCCAGCAGCCCCCGGACTGGGACCGGGGAGCTGTTTTTT.

The genes are TRBV2 and TRBJ2-2; D is uncertain. V was cut by 4 bases and J by 4 bases, with 13 bases left in between. CDR1 is SNHLY, CDR2 FYNNEI, per germline. There are 15 residues in the CDR3. The CDR3 sequence: CASSVATSTTGELFF. The CDR3 DNA reads as TGTGCCAGCAGTGTGGCGACTTCCACCACCGGGGAGCTGTTTTTT.

This clone appeared a few times. The V call is TRBV6-6, the J call TRBJ2-7; D ambiguous. CDR1 is MNHNY, CDR2 SVGAGI, per germline (reference sequence). V dropped 2 bases and J dropped 4 bases, with 9 bases sitting between them. This CDR3 spans 13 amino acids. CDR3 residues: CASSYNNNYEQYF. In DNA, the CDR3 is TGTGCCAGCAGTTACAACAACAATTACGAGCAGTACTTC.

The rearrangement links TRBV12-3 or TRBV12-4 to TRBJ2-1, with 8 bases fitting TRBD1. The CDR3 covers 12 residues. V gave up 6 bases and J gave up 11 bases; unmatched junction bases: 6. The CDR3 region is CASRAQGAQQFF. DNA of the CDR3: TGTGCCAGCAGGGCGCAGGGGGCCCAGCAGTTCTTC.

The rearrangement links TRBV27 to TRBJ2-7; 14 nucleotides line up with TRBD2. The CDR3 is 17 residues long. CDR1 and CDR2 (germline): MNHEY, SMNVEV (reference sequence). With V trimmed by 5 bases and J by 0 bases, 6 bases remained unmatched. The CDR3 nucleotides are TGTGCCAGCAGTACGGGACTAGCGGGGGCCTACTCCTACGAGCAGTACTTC. Translated: CASSTGLAGAYSYEQYF.